These 27 T cell receptor beta chains were all obtained from the same sample, sequenced in a study of blood T cell repertoires in COVID-19. Libraries were prepared by immunoSEQ multiplex PCR; TCRdb keeps only in-frame clonotypes and omits some of them. The data contain over 30,000 clones, 75% to 90% of them singletons. Sequences were obtained from peripheral blood. Receptor source: a human donor in a cohort sampled during active COVID-19.

The chain is built from TRBV6-5 and TRBJ1-3; 7 bases are shared with TRBD1. The length of the CDR3 is 15 residues. The J segment lost 0 bases and the V segment lost 6 bases, leaving 5 bases of the junction unmatched. From germline, CDR1 is MNHEY and CDR2 SVGAGI. CDR3 residues: CASRPGTASGNTIYF. The CDR3 DNA follows: TGTGCCAGCAGACCCGGGACAGCCTCTGGAAACACCATATATTTT.

The genes are TRBV5-4 and TRBJ2-5; possibly TRBD2 for D (6 bases). The V gene's germline CDR1 is SGHNT and CDR2 YYREEE (reference sequence). This CDR3 has 15 residues. Trimming stripped 1 base from V and 4 bases from J, with 14 bases between. This CDR3 reads CASSLTQGGGETQYF. The DNA for the CDR3 is TGTGCCAGCAGCTTGACCCAGGGAGGAGGAGAGACCCAGTACTTC. Drawing the rest from reference TRBV5-4 and TRBJ2-5, the complete variable domain is ETGVTQSPTHLIKTRGQQVTLRCSSQSGHNTVSWYQQALGQGPQFIFQYYREEENGRGNFPPRFSGLQFPNYSSELNVNALELDDSALYLCASSLTQGGGETQYFGPGTRLLVL.

V and J are TRBV7-2 and TRBJ2-1; D is possibly TRBD2 (6 bases). The CDR3 consists of 15 residues. CDR1 is SGHTA, CDR2 FQGNSA, per germline. V was cut by 6 bases and J by 0 bases, with 12 bases left in between. The CDR3 region has the DNA TGTGCCAGCAGGCGGGACTTGACCTCCTACAATGAGCAGTTCTTC. This encodes CASRRDLTSYNEQFF.

This clone has only one observation. DNA for the CDR3: TGTGCCAGCAGCTTGGCTAAAACAGGGACCGGCTATGGCTACACCTTC. This codes for CASSLAKTGTGYGYTF. The chain carries TRBV5-8 and TRBJ1-2; D perhaps matches TRBD1 (6 bases). Germline V gene data show CDR1 as SGHTS and CDR2 as YDEGEE. Trimming stripped 0 bases from V and 4 bases from J, with 16 bases between. This CDR3 region has 16 residues.

The V and J genes are TRBV20-1 and TRBJ1-2; D is possibly TRBD1 (5 bases). There are 11 residues in the CDR3. Germline V gene sequence: CDR1 DFQATT, CDR2 SNEGSKA (reference sequence). V was clipped by 5 bases and J by 6 bases, with 10 bases between them. The CDR3 DNA follows: TGCAGTGCTTCTACAGGAGATGGCTACACCTTC. This gives the protein CSASTGDGYTF.

The chain carries TRBV5-1 and TRBJ1-2; 7 bases align to TRBD1. The CDR3 covers 15 residues. With V trimmed by 0 bases and J by 4 bases, 6 bases remained unmatched. Per germline, CDR1 SGHRS and CDR2 YFSETQ. The CDR3 nucleotides are TGCGCCAGCAGCTTGGTTGACCGGGACAGCTATGGCTACACCTTC. Residues: CASSLVDRDSYGYTF.

V gene TRBV3-1 (or the pseudogene TRBV3-2) combines with J gene TRBJ1-6, with 7 bases matching TRBD1. The CDR3 has 14 amino acids. Germline V lookup: CDR1 LGHDT, CDR2 YNNKEL (reference sequence). Trimming took 4 bases from V and 6 from J; bases not matched to a gene: 3. CDR3 amino acids: CASSLTGVNSPLHF. The DNA of the CDR3 is TGTGCCAGCAGCCTCACAGGGGTTAATTCACCCCTCCACTTT.

V gene TRBV6-6 combines with J gene TRBJ2-2; 14 nucleotides align to TRBD2. Germline CDR1 is MNHNY and CDR2 is SVGAGI (reference sequence). CDR3 length: 15 residues. Trimming at V came to 8 bases and at J to 4 bases, leaving 3 bases not matched to a gene. As DNA, the CDR3 is TGTGCCAGCCGTGGACTAGCGGGGGGCACCGGGGAGCTGTTTTTT. Translating it yields CASRGLAGGTGELFF.

This chain uses TRBV19 with TRBJ2-2; 8 bases are a match to TRBD2. Germline CDR1 reads LNHDA; CDR2 reads SQIVND (reference sequence). The CDR3 has 16 amino acids. The V gene end was trimmed by 8 bases and the J gene end by 3 bases; junction bases not matched to a gene: 11. CDR3 protein: CASHPTGTRYTGELFF. The CDR3 DNA follows: TGTGCCAGTCACCCCACCGGGACTAGGTACACCGGGGAGCTGTTTTTT.

The chain is built from TRBV19 and TRBJ2-5; 8 bases line up with TRBD1. CDR1 is LNHDA, CDR2 SQIVND, per germline (reference sequence). There are 15 residues in the CDR3. Trimming at V came to 2 bases and at J to 5 bases, leaving 7 bases not matched to a gene. In nucleotides, the CDR3 is TGTGCCAGTAGTATATCAGGGGGCAAATTGGAGACCCAGTACTTC. As protein: CASSISGGKLETQYF.

The chain joins TRBV29-1 to TRBJ1-3, with TRBD1 identical over 7 bases. This CDR3 has 15 amino acids. The germline CDR1 and CDR2 sequences are SQVTM and ANQGSEA. Trimming cost V 5 bases and J 1 base; bases outside gene matches: 8. CDR3 DNA: TGCAGCGTTACGAACAGGGGACGTTCTGGAAACACCATATATTTT. This codes for CSVTNRGRSGNTIYF. The entire variable domain, with the rest obtained from reference TRBV29-1 and TRBJ1-3, is as follows: SAVISQKPSRDICQRGTSLTIQCQVDSQVTMMFWYRQQPGQSLTLIATANQGSEATYESGFVIDKFPISRPNLTFSTLTVSNMSPEDSSIYLCSVTNRGRSGNTIYFGEGSWLTVV.

The J gene is TRBJ1-1, the V gene TRBV6-5, with D unresolved. CDR3 size: 12 residues. Trimming removed 2 bases at V and 6 bases at J, with 7 bases between. CDR1 is MNHEY and CDR2 is SVGAGI in the germline V gene. CDR3 region: CASSYPVAEAFF. The CDR3 nucleotides are TGTGCCAGCAGTTACCCCGTCGCTGAAGCTTTCTTT.

The genes are TRBV4-2 and TRBJ2-1; 8 bases are shared with TRBD2. Germline CDR1 reads LGHNA; CDR2 reads YNFKEQ. The length of the CDR3 is 16 residues. Losses at the gene ends were 1 base for V and 4 bases for J; bases not matched to a gene: 6. The CDR3: CASSQADRGGYNEQFF. DNA for the CDR3: TGTGCCAGCAGCCAAGCGGATCGGGGGGGATACAATGAGCAGTTCTTC.

The rearrangement uses TRBV7-2 and TRBJ2-3, with TRBD2 identical over 8 bases. Germline trimming cut 3 bases from V and 5 bases from J; bases unmatched to any gene: 7. The germline gives CDR1 SGHTA, CDR2 FQGNSA. This CDR3 is built from 15 residues. CDR3 residues: CASSLTGGPVDTQYF. The CDR3 DNA is TGTGCCAGCAGCTTGACGGGGGGGCCAGTAGATACGCAGTATTTT.

This chain joins TRBV28 and TRBJ1-6, with D unresolved. The length of the CDR3 is 14 residues. Per the germline V gene, CDR1 is MDHEN and CDR2 is SYDVKM. Trimming cost V 4 bases and J 7 bases, with 11 bases left between them. The CDR3 loop is CASSWGGFNSPLHF. In DNA form, the CDR3 reads TGTGCCAGCAGTTGGGGAGGCTTCAATTCACCCCTCCACTTT.

This chain uses TRBV19 with TRBJ2-3; D is unclear. With 6 bases removed from V and 2 bases from J, the gap between germline ends came to 12 bases. CDR1 and CDR2 (germline): LNHDA, SQIVND (reference sequence). The length of the CDR3 is 14 residues. CDR3 loop: CASRDGSNTDTQYF. The CDR3 region has the DNA TGTGCCAGTAGAGACGGGTCAAACACAGATACGCAGTATTTT.

The chain employs TRBV11-1 and TRBJ2-7; D possibly corresponds to TRBD1 (6 bases). Deletions cut 5 bases from V and 3 bases from J, with 8 bases between. The CDR3 extends over 12 amino acids. Per germline, CDR1 SGHAT and CDR2 FQDESV (reference sequence). The CDR3 protein is CASSQGFYEQYF. Written as DNA, the CDR3 is TGTGCCAGCAGCCAGGGGTTCTACGAGCAGTACTTC.

The chain uses TRBV5-1 and TRBJ2-2; 11 nucleotides agree with TRBD1. V was clipped by 0 bases and J by 4 bases; unmatched bases: 8. CDR1 is SGHRS, CDR2 YFSETQ, per germline. The CDR3 consists of 18 residues. The CDR3 loop is CASSLVGQGARATGELFF. CDR3 nucleotides: TGCGCCAGCAGCTTGGTAGGACAGGGGGCCCGGGCCACCGGGGAGCTGTTTTTT.

The rearrangement uses TRBV6-4 and TRBJ2-1; D uncertain. Trimming removed 9 bases at V and 12 bases at J, with 21 bases between. Per the germline V gene, CDR1 is MRHNA and CDR2 is SNTAGT. This CDR3 spans 13 amino acids. The DNA of the CDR3 is TGTGCCAGGAGACTCAGTTGTACTGAACCGCAGTTCTTC. Residues: CARRLSCTEPQFF.

This clone was seen a single time. A junction end diverges from the germline sequence, so it may reflect a read error. The rearrangement links TRBV30 to TRBJ1-2; D is perhaps TRBD1 (5 bases). Germline CDR1 GTSNPN, CDR2 SVGIG (reference sequence). The CDR3 covers 10 residues. CDR3 coding DNA: TGTGCCTGGAGTGGGGGGACTTGGTCGTGG. Translating gives CAWSGGTWSW. The whole variable domain, remainder taken from reference TRBV30 and TRBJ1-2, is SQTIHQWPATLVQPVGSPLSLECTVEGTSNPNLYWYRQAAGRGLQLLFYSVGIGQISSEVPQNLSASRPQDRQFILSSKKLLLSDSGFYLCAWSGGTWSWGSGTRLTVV.

This clone was recorded only once. The chain links TRBV30 to TRBJ2-1, with TRBD2 matching over 11 bases. Trimming at V came to 3 bases and at J to 7 bases, leaving 14 bases not matched to a gene. The CDR3 consists of 17 residues. Germline V CDR1 and CDR2: GTSNPN, SVGIG (reference sequence). As DNA, the CDR3 is TGTGCCTGGAGGCCTTTTGGGGCTAGCGGGGGGCGGAATGAGCAGTTCTTC. It codes for CAWRPFGASGGRNEQFF.

The V gene is TRBV2, the J gene TRBJ1-1; D is perhaps TRBD1 (5 bases). This CDR3 spans 18 amino acids. Germline CDR1 and CDR2: SNHLY and FYNNEI. V was trimmed by 8 bases and J by 4 bases, leaving 29 bases between them. Written as DNA, the CDR3 is TGTGCCAGCTTTCCCACCCACATGCAGGGTCTAGGTGGCACTGAAGCTTTCTTT. Its protein product is CASFPTHMQGLGGTEAFF.

The chain has TRBV10-3 and TRBJ2-5; D perhaps matches TRBD1 (6 bases). CDR3 length: 14 residues. Per the germline V gene, CDR1 is ENHRY and CDR2 is SYGVKD. The V end lost 5 bases, the J end lost 2 bases, and 12 bases lay between the germline ends. CDR3 in amino acids: CAISPGHGQETQYF. CDR3 in DNA: TGTGCCATCAGTCCGGGACACGGGCAAGAGACCCAGTACTTC.

This rearrangement joins TRBV3-1 (or the pseudogene TRBV3-2) to TRBJ1-3; D is unclear. V lost 2 bases and J 0 bases, leaving 8 bases between the germline ends. The germline CDR1 and CDR2 sequences are LGHDT and YNNKEL (reference sequence). The CDR3 is made up of 15 amino acids. The DNA of the CDR3 is TGTGCCAGCAGCCAAACTCTCCTCTCTGGAAACACCATATATTTT. As protein: CASSQTLLSGNTIYF.

The J gene is TRBJ2-3, the V gene TRBV7-2, with 8 bases that match TRBD2. The CDR3 has 14 residues. CDR1 SGHTA and CDR2 FQGNSA come from the germline V gene. With V trimmed by 1 base and J by 4 bases, 1 base remained unmatched. CDR3 DNA sequence: TGTGCCAGCAGCTTAGGCGGGGGGCCAGATACGCAGTATTTT. Its protein is CASSLGGGPDTQYF.

The chain couples TRBV4-2 to TRBJ1-5, with TRBD1 as a possible D gene (5 bases). There are 16 residues in the CDR3. Between the trimmed V and J ends, which lost 0 bases and 3 bases, there was a span of 12 bases. The V gene's germline CDR1 is LGHNA and CDR2 YNFKEQ. CDR3 amino acids: CASSQEVAGLNQPQHF. The DNA for the CDR3 is TGTGCCAGCAGCCAAGAGGTCGCAGGGCTCAATCAGCCCCAGCATTTT.

The chain recombines TRBV3-1 (or the pseudogene TRBV3-2) with TRBJ2-1, with D possibly TRBD1 on 5 matching bases. Germline V CDR1 and CDR2: LGHDT, YNNKEL (reference sequence). This CDR3 region has 15 residues. The ends were cut back, 4 bases at V and 3 bases at J, with 13 bases in the middle. The CDR3 DNA follows: TGTGCCAGCAGCCCCGCAGGGTCTGGCTACAATGAGCAGTTCTTC. Translation gives CASSPAGSGYNEQFF.